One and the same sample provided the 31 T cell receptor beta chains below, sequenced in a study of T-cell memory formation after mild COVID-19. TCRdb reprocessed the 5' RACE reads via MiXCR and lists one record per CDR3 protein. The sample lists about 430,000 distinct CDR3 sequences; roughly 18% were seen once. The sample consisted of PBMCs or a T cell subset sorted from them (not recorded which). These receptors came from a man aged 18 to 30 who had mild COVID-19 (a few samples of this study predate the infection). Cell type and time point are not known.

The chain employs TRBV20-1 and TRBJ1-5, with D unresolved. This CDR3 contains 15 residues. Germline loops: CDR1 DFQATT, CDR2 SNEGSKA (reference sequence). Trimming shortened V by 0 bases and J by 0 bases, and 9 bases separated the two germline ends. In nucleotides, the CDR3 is TGCAGTGCTAGAGAAGGGAGTTATAGCAATCAGCCCCAGCATTTT. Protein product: CSAREGSYSNQPQHF.

The CDR3 is CASSYSRQGDTEAFF. The DNA for the CDR3 is TGTGCCAGCAGTTACTCGAGACAGGGCGACACTGAAGCTTTCTTT. The chain has TRBV6-5 and TRBJ1-1, with 7 bases fitting TRBD1. Germline V CDR1 and CDR2: MNHEY, SVGAGI. The CDR3 loop spans 15 amino acids. Trimming at V came to 0 bases and at J to 3 bases, leaving 4 bases not matched to a gene.

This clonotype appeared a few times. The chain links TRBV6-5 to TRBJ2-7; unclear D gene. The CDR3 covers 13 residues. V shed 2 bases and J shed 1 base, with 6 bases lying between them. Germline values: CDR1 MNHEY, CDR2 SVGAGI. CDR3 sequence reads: CASSYRASYEQYF. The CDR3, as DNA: TGTGCCAGCAGTTACAGGGCATCCTACGAGCAGTACTTC.

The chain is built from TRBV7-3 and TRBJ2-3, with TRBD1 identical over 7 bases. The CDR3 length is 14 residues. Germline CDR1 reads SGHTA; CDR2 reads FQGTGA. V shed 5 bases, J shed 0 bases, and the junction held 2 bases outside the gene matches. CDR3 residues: CASSQTGSTDTQYF. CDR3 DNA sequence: TGTGCCAGCAGCCAGACAGGGAGCACAGATACGCAGTATTTT.

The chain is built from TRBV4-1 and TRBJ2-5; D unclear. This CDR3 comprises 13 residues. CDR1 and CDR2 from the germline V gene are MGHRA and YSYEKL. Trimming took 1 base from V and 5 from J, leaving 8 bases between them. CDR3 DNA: TGCGCCAGCAGCCAAGCACCGATGGAGACCCAGTACTTC. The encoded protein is CASSQAPMETQYF.

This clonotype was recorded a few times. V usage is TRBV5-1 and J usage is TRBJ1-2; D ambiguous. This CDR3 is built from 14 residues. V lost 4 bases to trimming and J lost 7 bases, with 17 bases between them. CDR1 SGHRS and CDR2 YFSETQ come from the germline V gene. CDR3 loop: CASSPRPPDPGYTF. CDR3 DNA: TGCGCCAGCAGCCCCCGGCCCCCAGATCCTGGCTACACCTTC.

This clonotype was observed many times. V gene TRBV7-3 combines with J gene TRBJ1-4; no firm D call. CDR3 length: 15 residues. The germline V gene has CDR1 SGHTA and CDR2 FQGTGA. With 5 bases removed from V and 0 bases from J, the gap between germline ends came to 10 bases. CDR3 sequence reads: CASSGNSATNEKLFF. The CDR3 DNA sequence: TGTGCCAGCAGCGGTAACAGCGCAACTAATGAAAAACTGTTTTTT.

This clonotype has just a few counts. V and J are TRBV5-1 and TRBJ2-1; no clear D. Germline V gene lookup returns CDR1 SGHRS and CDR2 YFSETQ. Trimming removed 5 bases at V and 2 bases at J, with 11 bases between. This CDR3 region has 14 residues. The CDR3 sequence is CASRTLGTYNEQFF. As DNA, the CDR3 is TGCGCCAGCAGAACCCTGGGGACCTACAATGAGCAGTTCTTC.

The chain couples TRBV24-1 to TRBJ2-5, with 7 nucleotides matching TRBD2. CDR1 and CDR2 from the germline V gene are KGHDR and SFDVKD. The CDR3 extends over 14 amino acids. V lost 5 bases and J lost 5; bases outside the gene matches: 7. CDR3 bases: TGTGCCACCAGTGGGTATGCGGGGGTTGAGACCCAGTACTTC. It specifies CATSGYAGVETQYF.

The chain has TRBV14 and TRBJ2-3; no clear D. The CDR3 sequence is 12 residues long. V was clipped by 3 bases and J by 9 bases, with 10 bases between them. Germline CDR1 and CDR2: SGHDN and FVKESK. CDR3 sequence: CASSHPGGTQYF. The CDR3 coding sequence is TGTGCCAGCAGCCACCCGGGCGGCACGCAGTATTTT.

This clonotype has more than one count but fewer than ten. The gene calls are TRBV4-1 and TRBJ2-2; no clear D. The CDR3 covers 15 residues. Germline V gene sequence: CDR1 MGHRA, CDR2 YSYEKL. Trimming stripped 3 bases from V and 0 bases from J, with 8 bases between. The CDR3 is CASSHWGTNTGELFF. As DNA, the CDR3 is TGCGCCAGCAGCCATTGGGGTACGAACACCGGGGAGCTGTTTTTT.

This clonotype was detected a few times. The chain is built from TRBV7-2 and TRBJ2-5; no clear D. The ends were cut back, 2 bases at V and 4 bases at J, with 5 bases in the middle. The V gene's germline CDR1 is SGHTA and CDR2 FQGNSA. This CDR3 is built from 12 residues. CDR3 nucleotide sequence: TGTGCCAGCAGCTTACATCGAGAGACCCAGTACTTC. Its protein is CASSLHRETQYF.

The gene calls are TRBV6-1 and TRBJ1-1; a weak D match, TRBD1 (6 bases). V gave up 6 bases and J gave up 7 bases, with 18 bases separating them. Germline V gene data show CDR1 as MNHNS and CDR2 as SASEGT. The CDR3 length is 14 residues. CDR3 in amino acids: CASRQGHQGYEAFF. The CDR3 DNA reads TGTGCCAGCAGGCAGGGACACCAGGGGTATGAAGCTTTCTTT.

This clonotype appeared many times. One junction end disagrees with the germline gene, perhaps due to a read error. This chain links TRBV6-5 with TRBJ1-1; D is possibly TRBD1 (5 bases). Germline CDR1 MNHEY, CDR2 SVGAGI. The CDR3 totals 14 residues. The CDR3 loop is CASSSPGVKTEAFF. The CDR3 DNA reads TGTGCCAGCAGTTCCCCGGGGGTGAAGACTGAAGCTTTCTTT.

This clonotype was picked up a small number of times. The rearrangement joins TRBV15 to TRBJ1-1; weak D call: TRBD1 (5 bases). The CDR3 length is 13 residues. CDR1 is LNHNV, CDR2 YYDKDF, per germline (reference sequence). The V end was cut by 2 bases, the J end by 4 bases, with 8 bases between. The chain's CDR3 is CATSRSGGTEAFF. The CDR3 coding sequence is TGTGCCACCAGCAGATCCGGGGGCACTGAAGCTTTCTTT. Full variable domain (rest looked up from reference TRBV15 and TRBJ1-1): DAMVIQNPRYQVTQFGKPVTLSCSQTLNHNVMYWYQQKSSQAPKLLFHYYDKDFNNEADTPDNFQSRRPNTSFCFLDIRSPGLGDTAMYLCATSRSGGTEAFFGQGTRLTVV.

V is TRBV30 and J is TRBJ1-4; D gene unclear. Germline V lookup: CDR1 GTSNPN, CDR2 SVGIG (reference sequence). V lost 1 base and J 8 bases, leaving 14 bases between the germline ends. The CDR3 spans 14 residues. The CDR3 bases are TGTGCCTGGAGTGGCGGACGGTGGTCGGAAAAACTGTTTTTT. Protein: CAWSGGRWSEKLFF.

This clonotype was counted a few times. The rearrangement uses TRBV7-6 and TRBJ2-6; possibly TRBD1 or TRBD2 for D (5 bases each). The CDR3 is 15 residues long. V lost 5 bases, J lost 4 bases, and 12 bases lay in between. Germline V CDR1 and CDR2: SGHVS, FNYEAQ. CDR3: CASSPGADGANVLTF. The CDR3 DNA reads TGTGCCAGCAGCCCCGGGGCGGACGGGGCCAACGTCCTGACTTTC. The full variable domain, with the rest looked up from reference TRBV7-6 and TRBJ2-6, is GAGVSQSPRYKVTKRGQDVALRCDPISGHVSLYWYRQALGQGPEFLTYFNYEAQQDKSGLPNDRFSAERPEGSISTLTIQRTEQRDSAMYRCASSPGADGANVLTFGAGSRLTVL.

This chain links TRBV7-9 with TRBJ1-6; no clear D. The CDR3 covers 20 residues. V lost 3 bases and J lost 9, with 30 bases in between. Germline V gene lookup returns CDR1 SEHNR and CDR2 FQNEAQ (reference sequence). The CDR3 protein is CASSFGTLDRTVTKGSPLHF. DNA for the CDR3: TGTGCCAGCAGCTTTGGCACACTTGACCGAACAGTGACGAAAGGTTCACCCCTCCACTTT.

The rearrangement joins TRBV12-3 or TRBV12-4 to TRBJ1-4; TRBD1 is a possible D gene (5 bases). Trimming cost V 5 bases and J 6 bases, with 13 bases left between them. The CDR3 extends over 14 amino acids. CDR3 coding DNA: TGTGCCAGCAGTCCGCAGGGTGGGTATGAAAAACTGTTTTTT. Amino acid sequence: CASSPQGGYEKLFF.

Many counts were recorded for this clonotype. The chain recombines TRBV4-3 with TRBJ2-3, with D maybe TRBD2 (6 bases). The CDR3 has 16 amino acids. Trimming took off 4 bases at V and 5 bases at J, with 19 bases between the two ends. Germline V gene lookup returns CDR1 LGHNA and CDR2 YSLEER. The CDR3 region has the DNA TGCGCCAGCAGCCGGGCAGGGAGGACCTCGGGAGATACGCAGTATTTT. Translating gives CASSRAGRTSGDTQYF.

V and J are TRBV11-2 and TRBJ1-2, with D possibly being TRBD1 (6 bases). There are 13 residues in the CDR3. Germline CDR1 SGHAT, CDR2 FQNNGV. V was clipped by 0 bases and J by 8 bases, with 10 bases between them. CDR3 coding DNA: TGTGCCAGCAGCTTAGACAGGGGAAGAGGCTACACCTTC. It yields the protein CASSLDRGRGYTF.

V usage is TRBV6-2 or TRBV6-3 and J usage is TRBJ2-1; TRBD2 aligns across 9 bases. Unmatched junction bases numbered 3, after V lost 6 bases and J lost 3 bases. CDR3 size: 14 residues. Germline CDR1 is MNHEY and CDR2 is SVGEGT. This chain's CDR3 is CASSPAGGYNEQFF. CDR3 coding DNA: TGTGCCAGCAGCCCAGCGGGGGGCTACAATGAGCAGTTCTTC.

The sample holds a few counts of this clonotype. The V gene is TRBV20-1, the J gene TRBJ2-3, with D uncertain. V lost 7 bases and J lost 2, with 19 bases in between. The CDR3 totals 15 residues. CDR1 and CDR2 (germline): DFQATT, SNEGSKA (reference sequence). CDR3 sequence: CSVSLSRTYTDTQYF. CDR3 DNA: TGCAGTGTAAGTCTTTCTCGGACGTACACAGATACGCAGTATTTT.

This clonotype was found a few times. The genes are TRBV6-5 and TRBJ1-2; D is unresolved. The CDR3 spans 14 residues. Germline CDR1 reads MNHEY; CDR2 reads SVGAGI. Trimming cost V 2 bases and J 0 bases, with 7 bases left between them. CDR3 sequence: CASSYLEPNYGYTF. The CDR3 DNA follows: TGTGCCAGCAGTTACCTTGAGCCTAACTATGGCTACACCTTC.

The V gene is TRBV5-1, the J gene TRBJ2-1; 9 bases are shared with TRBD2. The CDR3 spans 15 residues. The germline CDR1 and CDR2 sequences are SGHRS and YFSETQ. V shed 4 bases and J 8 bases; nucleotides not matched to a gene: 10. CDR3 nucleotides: TGCGCCAGCAGCCCCTATAGCGGGGGAGTCGATGAGCAGTTCTTC. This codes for CASSPYSGGVDEQFF.

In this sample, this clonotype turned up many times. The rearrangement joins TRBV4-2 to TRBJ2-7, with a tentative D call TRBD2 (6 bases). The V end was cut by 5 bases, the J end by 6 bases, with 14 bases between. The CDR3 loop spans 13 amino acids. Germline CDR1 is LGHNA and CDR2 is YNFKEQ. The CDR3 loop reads CASSLGEAGEQYF. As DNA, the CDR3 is TGTGCCAGCAGCTTAGGGGAGGCGGGCGAGCAGTACTTC.

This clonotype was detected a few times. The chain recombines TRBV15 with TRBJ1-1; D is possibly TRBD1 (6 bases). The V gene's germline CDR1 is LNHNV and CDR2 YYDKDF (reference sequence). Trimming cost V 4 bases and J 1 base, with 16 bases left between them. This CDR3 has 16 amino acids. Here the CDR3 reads CATSTIPGATNTEAFF. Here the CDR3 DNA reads TGTGCCACCAGCACAATCCCAGGGGCTACGAACACTGAAGCTTTCTTT. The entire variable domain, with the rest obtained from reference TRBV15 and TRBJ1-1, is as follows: DAMVIQNPRYQVTQFGKPVTLSCSQTLNHNVMYWYQQKSSQAPKLLFHYYDKDFNNEADTPDNFQSRRPNTSFCFLDIRSPGLGDTAMYLCATSTIPGATNTEAFFGQGTRLTVV.

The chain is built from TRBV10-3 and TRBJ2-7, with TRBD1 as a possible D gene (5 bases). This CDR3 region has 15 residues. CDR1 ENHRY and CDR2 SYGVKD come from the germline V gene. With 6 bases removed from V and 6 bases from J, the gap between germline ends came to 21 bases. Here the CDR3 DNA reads TGTGCCATCAGGCAGACGACAGCCGCCCTGTCCGAGCAGTACTTC. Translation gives CAIRQTTAALSEQYF.

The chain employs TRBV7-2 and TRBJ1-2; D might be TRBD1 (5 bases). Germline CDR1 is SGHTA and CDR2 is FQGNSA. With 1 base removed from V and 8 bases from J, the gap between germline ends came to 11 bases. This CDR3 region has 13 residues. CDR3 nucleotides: TGTGCCAGCAGCTTAGTGGATGGGGGAGGCTACACCTTC. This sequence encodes CASSLVDGGGYTF.

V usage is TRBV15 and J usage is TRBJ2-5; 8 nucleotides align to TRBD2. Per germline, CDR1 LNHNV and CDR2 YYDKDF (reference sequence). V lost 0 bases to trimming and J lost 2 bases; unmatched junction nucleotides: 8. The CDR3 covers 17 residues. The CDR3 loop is CATSRDGGTRRQETQYF. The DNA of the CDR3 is TGTGCCACCAGCAGAGATGGGGGGACTAGACGTCAAGAGACCCAGTACTTC. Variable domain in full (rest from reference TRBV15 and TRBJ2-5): DAMVIQNPRYQVTQFGKPVTLSCSQTLNHNVMYWYQQKSSQAPKLLFHYYDKDFNNEADTPDNFQSRRPNTSFCFLDIRSPGLGDTAMYLCATSRDGGTRRQETQYFGPGTRLLVL.

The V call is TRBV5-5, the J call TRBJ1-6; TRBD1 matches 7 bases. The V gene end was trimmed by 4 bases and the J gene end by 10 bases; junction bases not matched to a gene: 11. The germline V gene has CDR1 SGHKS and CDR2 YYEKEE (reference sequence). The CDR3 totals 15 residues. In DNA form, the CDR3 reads TGTGCCAGCAGCGAAGGGGGCGTCCCATGGTCACCCCTCCACTTT. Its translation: CASSEGGVPWSPLHF.